A single sample is the source of the 32 T cell receptor beta chains below, sequenced in a study of blood T cell repertoires in COVID-19 (dated by TCRdb to 2020 to 2021). The library was obtained by the immunoSEQ multiplex PCR assay. In its TCRdb copy, this immuneACCESS table keeps in-frame sequences only and misses some clones. Where compared with another copy, unresolved V genes explain less than half of these, and the others have no known cause. The sample includes some 300,000 clones, with 65% to 90% observed a single time. The ten largest clones add up to under 15% of the sample. What was sequenced was peripheral blood. Receptor source: a woman in her 70s with COVID-19, enrolled during active disease.

The rearrangement joins TRBV10-3 to TRBJ1-1; D is possibly TRBD1 (5 bases). The V gene's germline CDR1 is ENHRY and CDR2 SYGVKD. The V and J ends lost 8 bases and 3 bases respectively, with 13 bases between them. The CDR3 sequence is 13 residues long. This CDR3 is CAIRQRGYTEAFF. Written as DNA, the CDR3 is TGTGCCATCCGACAACGGGGGTACACTGAAGCTTTCTTT.

The genes are TRBV30 and TRBJ1-1; 7 bases agree with TRBD1. This CDR3 is built from 13 residues. V lost 0 bases to trimming and J lost 7 bases; unmatched junction nucleotides: 5. Per the germline V gene, CDR1 is GTSNPN and CDR2 is SVGIG (reference sequence). CDR3 amino acids: CAWSVRGGGEAFF. CDR3 DNA: TGTGCCTGGAGTGTTAGAGGGGGCGGTGAAGCTTTCTTT.

The J gene is TRBJ2-1, the V gene TRBV6-5, with 8 bases aligning to TRBD1. The CDR3 runs 15 residues. The junction had 7 bases not matched to a gene; V was cut back by 6 bases and J by 3 bases. Germline V gene data show CDR1 as MNHEY and CDR2 as SVGAGI. The CDR3 bases are TGTGCCAGCAGCGACCGGACAGGGAACTACAATGAGCAGTTCTTC. Translated: CASSDRTGNYNEQFF.

This chain links TRBV5-6 with TRBJ1-5; 7 bases map to TRBD1. The length of the CDR3 is 14 residues. Trimming at V came to 4 bases and at J to 3 bases, leaving 4 bases not matched to a gene. Germline V gives CDR1 SGHDT, CDR2 YYEEEE. In nucleotides, the CDR3 is TGTGCCAGCAGCCGCAGGGGGTCCAATCAGCCCCAGCATTTT. Translated, it gives CASSRRGSNQPQHF. Full variable domain (outside the CDR3, taken from reference TRBV5-6 and TRBJ1-5): DAGVTQSPTHLIKTRGQQVTLRCSPKSGHDTVSWYQQALGQGPQFIFQYYEEEERQRGNFPDRFSGHQFPNYSSELNVNALLLGDSALYLCASSRRGSNQPQHFGDGTRLSIL.

CDR3 bases: TGTGCCAGCAGCCGTAGGACAGGGGTCGACGAGCAGTACTTC. Its protein is CASSRRTGVDEQYF. The chain couples TRBV7-2 to TRBJ2-7, with TRBD1 matching over 9 bases. The length of the CDR3 is 14 residues. CDR1 is SGHTA and CDR2 is FQGNSA in the germline V gene. Germline trimming cut 5 bases from V and 5 bases from J; bases unmatched to any gene: 7.

This clone appeared once. The DNA of the CDR3 is TGTGCCTGGAGTGTTGTAGCGGGGGGTCGCGAGCAGTACTTC. It translates to CAWSVVAGGREQYF. The gene calls are TRBV30 and TRBJ2-7; 10 bases fit TRBD2. With V trimmed by 0 bases and J by 6 bases, 5 bases remained unmatched. In germline, CDR1 is GTSNPN, CDR2 SVGIG (reference sequence). The CDR3 runs 14 residues.

The gene calls are TRBV24-1 and TRBJ2-2, with 7 bases fitting TRBD1. V was clipped by 3 bases and J by 6 bases; unmatched bases: 9. The CDR3 has 16 amino acids. CDR1 is KGHDR and CDR2 is SFDVKD in the germline V gene. CDR3 DNA sequence: TGTGCCACCAGTGATCCCACAGGGGCTATTGCCGGGGAGCTGTTTTTT. This codes for CATSDPTGAIAGELFF.

The chain links TRBV2 to TRBJ2-1, with TRBD2 matching 11 bases. The CDR3 has 15 residues. Germline loops: CDR1 SNHLY, CDR2 FYNNEI. With V trimmed by 6 bases and J by 1 base, 2 bases remained unmatched. In DNA, the CDR3 is TGTGCCAGCAGGGGGACTAGCGGTTCCTACAATGAGCAGTTCTTC. This sequence encodes CASRGTSGSYNEQFF. Full variable domain (missing parts from reference TRBV2 and TRBJ2-1): EPEVTQTPSHQVTQMGQEVILRCVPISNHLYFYWYRQILGQKVEFLVSFYNNEISEKSEIFDDQFSVERPDGSNFTLKIRSTKLEDSAMYFCASRGTSGSYNEQFFGPGTRLTVL.

This chain joins TRBV28 and TRBJ1-1; D unresolved. V shed 11 bases and J shed 1 base, with 11 bases lying between them. This CDR3 region has 12 residues. CDR1 and CDR2 (germline): MDHEN, SYDVKM. The CDR3: CAHRRTNTEAFF. The DNA of the CDR3 is TGTGCCCACCGCAGAACGAACACTGAAGCTTTCTTT.

Remarks on this clone: The sample carries other DNA sequences with the same CDR3. The V and J genes are TRBV2 and TRBJ1-2; TRBD1 might be the D (6 bases). Germline CDR1 is SNHLY and CDR2 is FYNNEI. The CDR3 runs to 14 residues. Trimming removed 0 bases from V and 4 bases from J, with 9 bases in between. The CDR3 is CASSEAGGGYGYTF. DNA for the CDR3: TGTGCCAGCAGTGAAGCTGGGGGCGGCTATGGCTACACCTTC.

The V gene is TRBV7-9, the J gene TRBJ1-2, with 7 bases fitting TRBD1. CDR1 is SEHNR and CDR2 is FQNEAQ in the germline V gene (reference sequence). The CDR3 contains 14 residues. V lost 5 bases, J lost 4 bases, and 7 bases stayed unmatched. The CDR3 sequence is CASSPGQALYGYTF. CDR3 coding DNA: TGTGCCAGCAGCCCTGGACAGGCCCTCTATGGCTACACCTTC.

This clone appeared a few times. The rearrangement links TRBV13 to TRBJ2-5, with 9 nucleotides matching TRBD2. The V gene end was trimmed by 0 bases and the J gene end by 5 bases; junction bases not matched to a gene: 7. The CDR3 totals 16 residues. Germline V gene data show CDR1 as PRHDT and CDR2 as FYEKMQ (reference sequence). The CDR3 here is CASSLGGGGAEETQYF. For the CDR3, the DNA is TGTGCCAGCAGCTTAGGTGGCGGGGGGGCCGAGGAGACCCAGTACTTC.

The rearrangement joins TRBV12-5 to TRBJ1-5; 8 positions agree with TRBD1. The CDR3 totals 16 residues. In germline, CDR1 is LGHNT, CDR2 FRNRAP. V lost 4 bases and J lost 2; bases outside the gene matches: 7. The CDR3 DNA reads as TGTGCTAGTGGTTCTCCCAGGGGGCTCGGCAATCAGCCCCAGCATTTT. Its translation: CASGSPRGLGNQPQHF.

This clone appeared many times. V and J are TRBV18 and TRBJ1-1; weak D call: TRBD1 (5 bases). The CDR3 spans 14 residues. Germline V lookup: CDR1 KGHSH, CDR2 LQKENI. Trimming shortened V by 7 bases and J by 5 bases, and 17 bases separated the two germline ends. The CDR3, as DNA: TGTGCCAGCTTTTCGACAGTCCAAGGGACTGAAGCTTTCTTT. Its translation: CASFSTVQGTEAFF.

The chain has TRBV4-3 and TRBJ1-1; TRBD1 aligns across 7 bases. The germline V gene encodes CDR1 LGHNA and CDR2 YSLEER. This CDR3 has 14 residues. Trimming took 4 bases from V and 11 from J; bases not matched to a gene: 13. The CDR3 loop reads CASSPFGTAGWAFF. The CDR3 DNA sequence: TGCGCCAGCAGCCCCTTTGGGACAGCCGGCTGGGCTTTCTTT.

The rearrangement links TRBV28 to TRBJ1-1; 10 bases line up with TRBD1. Germline V gene data show CDR1 as MDHEN and CDR2 as SYDVKM. Trimming removed 5 bases from V and 7 bases from J; junction bases left unmatched: 10. This CDR3 has 15 residues. CDR3 sequence: CASSPRQGAQVEAFF. For the CDR3, the DNA is TGTGCCAGCAGTCCCAGACAGGGGGCGCAGGTTGAAGCTTTCTTT. Full variable domain (remainder filled in from reference TRBV28 and TRBJ1-1): DVKVTQSSRYLVKRTGEKVFLECVQDMDHENMFWYRQDPGLGLRLIYFSYDVKMKEKGDIPEGYSVSREKKERFSLILESASTNQTSMYLCASSPRQGAQVEAFFGQGTRLTVV.

The chain uses TRBV13 and TRBJ1-5, with a possible D match to TRBD1 (5 bases). Looked up from germline, CDR1 is PRHDT and CDR2 is FYEKMQ (reference sequence). The CDR3 spans 13 residues. Trimming cost V 5 bases and J 4 bases, with 9 bases left between them. CDR3 amino acids: CASSQDINQPQHF. For the CDR3, the DNA is TGTGCCAGCAGCCAGGACATTAATCAGCCCCAGCATTTT.

This clone was recorded only once. This chain links TRBV10-1 with TRBJ2-3, with D possibly being TRBD2 (5 bases). Between the trimmed V and J ends, which lost 2 bases and 7 bases, there was a span of 16 bases. The CDR3 loop spans 15 amino acids. Germline-derived CDR1 and CDR2 are WNHNN and SYGVQD (reference sequence). CDR3 DNA: TGCGCCAGCAGTGAGCCCCCCACTAGTCGAAATACGCAGTATTTT. Encoded protein: CASSEPPTSRNTQYF.

The genes are TRBV5-4 and TRBJ1-6, with 7 nucleotides matching TRBD1. Germline V gene sequence: CDR1 SGHNT, CDR2 YYREEE (reference sequence). The CDR3 extends over 16 amino acids. V dropped 0 bases and J dropped 7; count of bases not matched to a gene: 7. DNA for the CDR3: TGTGCCAGCAGCTTGGGGTACAGGGGTTCAAATTCACCCCTCCACTTT. It translates to CASSLGYRGSNSPLHF.

CDR3 amino acids: CASSLVALGGARNEQFF. DNA of the CDR3: TGTGCCAGCAGCTTAGTGGCGTTGGGGGGGGCTCGGAATGAGCAGTTCTTC. The V and J genes are TRBV7-2 and TRBJ2-1, with D maybe TRBD2 (7 bases). The CDR3 runs to 17 residues. Deletions cut 1 base from V and 7 bases from J, with 20 bases between. CDR1 is SGHTA, CDR2 FQGNSA, per germline.

V is TRBV5-1 and J is TRBJ1-1; 7 bases fit TRBD1. CDR3 length: 15 residues. Germline CDR1 reads SGHRS; CDR2 reads YFSETQ. V dropped 4 bases and J dropped 0; count of bases not matched to a gene: 6. The chain's CDR3 is CASSLQGNLNTEAFF. The CDR3 DNA reads as TGCGCCAGCAGCCTACAGGGGAACCTGAACACTGAAGCTTTCTTT.

This chain joins TRBV30 and TRBJ2-7, with D possibly being TRBD1 (7 bases). The CDR3 runs 13 residues. CDR1 GTSNPN and CDR2 SVGIG come from the germline V gene (reference sequence). V was trimmed by 3 bases and J by 4 bases, leaving 13 bases between them. The CDR3 nucleotides read TGTGCCTGGAGGAGGCAGGGGGGTTACGAGCAGTACTTC. Encoded protein: CAWRRQGGYEQYF.

V is TRBV5-4 and J is TRBJ2-3; a weak D match, TRBD2 (6 bases). Trimming removed 5 bases at V and 5 bases at J, with 12 bases between. Per the germline V gene, CDR1 is SGHNT and CDR2 is YYREEE (reference sequence). The CDR3 totals 13 residues. The chain's CDR3 is CASRGTGQDTQYF. Here the CDR3 DNA reads TGTGCCAGCAGAGGGACTGGCCAAGATACGCAGTATTTT.

The V call is TRBV4-3, the J call TRBJ1-3; no definite D call. V was pared by 0 bases and J by 8 bases, with 8 bases between. The CDR3 spans 13 residues. Germline CDR1 LGHNA, CDR2 YSLEER. The CDR3 DNA follows: TGCGCCAGCAGCCAAGATATTGAGGACACCATATATTTT. This encodes CASSQDIEDTIYF.

With respect to this clone: Other DNA sequences in the sample encode the same CDR3. The chain links TRBV6-5 to TRBJ2-3, with TRBD2 matching over 10 bases. Germline CDR1 is MNHEY and CDR2 is SVGAGI. After removal of 0 bases from V and 6 bases from J, the junction contained 3 bases not matched to a gene. The CDR3 totals 15 residues. This CDR3 reads CASSYSSGGSDTQYF. The CDR3 DNA reads TGTGCCAGCAGTTACTCTAGCGGGGGGTCCGATACGCAGTATTTT.

In the case of this clone: The sample carries other DNA sequences with the same CDR3. DNA of the CDR3: TGTGCCAGCAGCGACAGGACCTACAATGAGCAGTTCTTC. It yields the protein CASSDRTYNEQFF. V gene TRBV11-3 combines with J gene TRBJ2-1, with D perhaps matching TRBD1 (6 bases). The CDR3 consists of 13 residues. Germline CDR1 is SGHNT and CDR2 is YENEEA. Trimming shortened V by 5 bases and J by 2 bases, and 7 bases separated the two germline ends.

J is TRBJ1-2 and V is TRBV6-5; 7 nucleotides agree with TRBD1. Germline assignment: CDR1 MNHEY and CDR2 SVGAGI. V lost 6 bases and J lost 4; bases outside the gene matches: 11. The CDR3 sequence is 15 residues long. In nucleotides, the CDR3 is TGTGCCAGCAGACTACAGGGGACGGGCTTCTATGGCTACACCTTC. Translated, it gives CASRLQGTGFYGYTF.

The V and J genes are TRBV25-1 and TRBJ2-1; the match to TRBD2 covers 7 bases. CDR1 is MGHDK, CDR2 SYGVNS, per germline. V dropped 6 bases and J dropped 2; count of bases not matched to a gene: 10. The CDR3 has 16 residues. CDR3: CASRETSRTPYNEQFF. CDR3 sequence (DNA): TGTGCCAGCAGGGAGACTAGCCGTACCCCCTACAATGAGCAGTTCTTC.

This clone was seen only a few times. The gene calls are TRBV27 and TRBJ2-2; possibly TRBD1 for D (5 bases). The V end lost 4 bases, the J end lost 5 bases, and 17 bases lay between the germline ends. Germline assignment: CDR1 MNHEY and CDR2 SMNVEV (reference sequence). The CDR3 is 16 amino acids. CDR3 sequence (DNA): TGTGCCAGCAGTTCAGGGTTCCTGTTAGCAACCGGGGAGCTGTTTTTT. The encoded protein is CASSSGFLLATGELFF.

This clone has more than one count but fewer than ten. This chain joins TRBV12-5 and TRBJ2-7; the D gene is possibly TRBD1 (6 bases). V gave up 4 bases and J gave up 4 bases, with 17 bases separating them. The germline gives CDR1 LGHNT, CDR2 FRNRAP. This CDR3 contains 15 residues. CDR3 residues: CASGSYTQQGYEQYF. The DNA for the CDR3 is TGTGCTAGTGGTTCCTACACCCAACAGGGTTACGAGCAGTACTTC.

V is TRBV7-2 and J is TRBJ2-3; 16 nucleotides agree with TRBD2. CDR1 and CDR2 from the germline V gene are SGHTA and FQGNSA. V lost 5 bases and J lost 2; bases outside the gene matches: 7. There are 18 residues in the CDR3. CDR3 nucleotide sequence: TGTGCCAGCAGCGTGGGACTAGCGGGGGGGGAATTCACAGATACGCAGTATTTT. Its protein product is CASSVGLAGGEFTDTQYF.

This clone was counted between two and nine times. This rearrangement joins TRBV7-9 to TRBJ1-1; no definite D call. Per germline, CDR1 SEHNR and CDR2 FQNEAQ (reference sequence). Trimming stripped 2 bases from V and 4 bases from J, with 14 bases between. The CDR3 is 15 amino acids. The CDR3 protein is CASSLSGFRGTEAFF. DNA for the CDR3: TGTGCCAGCAGCTTATCAGGATTCCGGGGCACTGAAGCTTTCTTT.